One sample yielded the 24 T cell receptor beta chains listed below, sequenced in a study of T cell responses to AZD1222 COVID-19 vaccine. This table comes from immunoSEQ multiplex PCR, and its TCRdb copy is limited to in-frame clones, with some not included. This table holds 150,000 to 190,000 clones, around 86% found once. The source was peripheral blood, collected 28 days after the second AZD1222 dose. These receptors all come from an adult who received the AZD1222 COVID-19 vaccine.

This chain connects TRBV7-2 to TRBJ1-5, with D possibly TRBD1 on 5 matching bases. The CDR3 is 15 residues long. V shed 0 bases and J shed 1 base, with 7 bases lying between them. From germline, CDR1 is SGHTA and CDR2 FQGNSA. Here the CDR3 reads CASSLAGASNQPQHF. CDR3 coding DNA: TGTGCCAGCAGCTTAGCCGGGGCCAGCAATCAGCCCCAGCATTTT. The variable domain in full, with the rest retrieved from reference TRBV7-2 and TRBJ1-5, is GAGVSQSPSNKVTEKGKDVELRCDPISGHTALYWYRQSLGQGLEFLIYFQGNSAPDKSGLPSDRFSAERTGGSVSTLTIQRTQQEDSAVYLCASSLAGASNQPQHFGDGTRLSIL.

The CDR3 loop is CASSQDRTGRGNYGYTF. CDR3 DNA: TGCGCCAGCAGCCAAGATCGGACAGGGAGAGGGAACTATGGCTACACCTTC. This chain uses TRBV4-3 with TRBJ1-2; 8 nucleotides match TRBD1. V trimming: 0 bases; J trimming: 2 bases; junction bases outside the gene matches: 8. Germline V gene data show CDR1 as LGHNA and CDR2 as YSLEER. The CDR3 is 17 residues long.

The genes are TRBV28 and TRBJ2-4, with D unresolved. The CDR3 runs to 16 residues. Trimming left V 4 bases short and J 4 bases short, with 17 bases between. Germline assignment: CDR1 MDHEN and CDR2 SYDVKM. CDR3 region: CASSSSASGAKNIQYF. The CDR3 DNA is TGTGCCAGCAGTTCGAGCGCTTCAGGAGCTAAAAACATTCAGTACTTC.

This chain uses TRBV4-3 with TRBJ2-3; no reliable D call. The V gene lost 0 bases and the J gene lost 0 bases, with 7 bases spanning the gap. The CDR3 is 15 amino acids. Germline values: CDR1 LGHNA, CDR2 YSLEER. The CDR3 loop is CASSQDGTSTDTQYF. The CDR3 nucleotides read TGCGCCAGCAGCCAAGACGGTACTAGCACAGATACGCAGTATTTT.

J is TRBJ1-6 and V is TRBV5-1, with D unclear. This CDR3 comprises 15 residues. V was clipped by 4 bases and J by 4 bases, with 12 bases between them. Germline V gives CDR1 SGHRS, CDR2 YFSETQ. The CDR3 bases are TGCGCCAGCAGCACAATGGACGGATATAATTCACCCCTCCACTTT. Translating gives CASSTMDGYNSPLHF.

The V gene is TRBV6-2 or TRBV6-3, the J gene TRBJ2-1; 10 bases line up with TRBD2. From germline, CDR1 is MNHEY and CDR2 SVGEGT. The CDR3 loop spans 14 amino acids. The V and J ends lost 5 bases and 10 bases, in that order; junction bases with no gene match: 8. The CDR3 bases are TGTGCCAGCAGTAATCCGGGACTAGCGAGGGAGCAGTTCTTC. Amino acids: CASSNPGLAREQFF.

CDR3: CASRSARDQRDNEQFF. CDR3 nucleotide sequence: TGTGCCAGCAGGTCCGCCCGGGACCAGCGGGACAATGAGCAGTTCTTC. The chain is built from TRBV7-2 and TRBJ2-1, with a possible D match to TRBD2 (6 bases). This CDR3 is built from 16 residues. Trimming took 6 bases from V and 5 from J, leaving 20 bases between them. The V gene's germline CDR1 is SGHTA and CDR2 FQGNSA.

The J gene is TRBJ1-2, the V gene TRBV28; D not resolved. There are 14 residues in the CDR3. The germline V gene encodes CDR1 MDHEN and CDR2 SYDVKM. V lost 3 bases to trimming and J lost 0 bases, with 8 bases between them. Here the CDR3 reads CASSFIQPNYGYTF. In DNA, the CDR3 is TGTGCCAGCAGTTTTATCCAGCCTAACTATGGCTACACCTTC.

The chain employs TRBV10-3 and TRBJ1-4, with D perhaps matching TRBD1 (6 bases). This CDR3 has 15 residues. V lost 6 bases and J lost 2, with 13 bases in between. Per germline, CDR1 ENHRY and CDR2 SYGVKD. CDR3 bases: TGTGCCATCAGCCCTCGCCAGGGGACTAATGAAAAACTGTTTTTT. Residues: CAISPRQGTNEKLFF.

The chain is built from TRBV5-1 and TRBJ2-1, with D possibly TRBD2 on 6 matching bases. Per the germline V gene, CDR1 is SGHRS and CDR2 is YFSETQ. The CDR3 runs to 15 residues. Trimming removed 4 bases from V and 1 base from J, with 12 bases in between. For the CDR3, the DNA is TGCGCCAGCAGCCTTGGAGGGTTTTCCTACAATGAGCAGTTCTTC. It yields the protein CASSLGGFSYNEQFF.

This rearrangement joins TRBV10-1 to TRBJ2-1; D ambiguous. V lost 7 bases and J lost 8, with 24 bases in between. Germline assignment: CDR1 WNHNN and CDR2 SYGVQD (reference sequence). The CDR3 covers 16 residues. CDR3 sequence (DNA): TGCGCCAGCACTGGGTCCTCGACAAGAGATTGCGATGAGCAGTTCTTC. As protein: CASTGSSTRDCDEQFF.

The rearrangement uses TRBV7-8 and TRBJ1-2; the D gene is possibly TRBD1 (6 bases). V was cut by 5 bases and J by 4 bases, with 11 bases left in between. Germline CDR1 SGHVS, CDR2 FQNEAQ. This CDR3 spans 13 amino acids. CDR3 in DNA: TGTGCCAGCAGCCGATCGGACAGCTATGGCTACACCTTC. Its protein is CASSRSDSYGYTF.

The genes are TRBV6-5 and TRBJ2-7; TRBD1 aligns across 11 bases. There are 14 residues in the CDR3. Germline V lookup: CDR1 MNHEY, CDR2 SVGAGI. V lost 6 bases, J lost 5 bases, and 6 bases stayed unmatched. CDR3 sequence: CASRADRGRNEQYF. The CDR3, as DNA: TGTGCCAGCAGGGCGGACAGGGGGCGAAACGAGCAGTACTTC.

The chain uses TRBV28 and TRBJ2-7, with 10 bases matching TRBD1. The germline V gene encodes CDR1 MDHEN and CDR2 SYDVKM. J lost 3 bases, V lost 3 bases, and 5 bases had no gene match. This CDR3 region has 15 residues. Here the CDR3 DNA reads TGTGCCAGCAGTTTTCCGGGGGACAGGGGCTACGAGCAGTACTTC. It translates to CASSFPGDRGYEQYF.

The V call is TRBV19, the J call TRBJ2-1, with TRBD2 matching over 13 bases. V lost 7 bases, J lost 7 bases, and 4 bases stayed unmatched. Germline V gene data show CDR1 as LNHDA and CDR2 as SQIVND (reference sequence). CDR3 length: 14 residues. CDR3 sequence reads: CASNGLAGVNEQFF. For the CDR3, the DNA is TGTGCCAGTAATGGACTAGCGGGAGTAAATGAGCAGTTCTTC.

This clone was seen a handful of times. This sequence joins TRBV5-8 and TRBJ2-5; 16 bases line up with TRBD2. The V and J ends lost 4 bases and 5 bases, in that order; junction bases with no gene match: 8. The germline gives CDR1 SGHTS, CDR2 YDEGEE. The CDR3 extends over 17 amino acids. CDR3 region: CASSLGTSGRAGETQYF. The CDR3 DNA reads as TGTGCCAGCAGCCTAGGGACTAGCGGGAGGGCAGGCGAGACCCAGTACTTC. Filled out from reference TRBV5-8 and TRBJ2-5, the complete variable domain reads EAGVTQSPTHLIKTRGQQATLRCSPISGHTSVYWYQQALGLGLQFLLWYDEGEERNRGNFPPRFSGRQFPNYSSELNVNALELEDSALYLCASSLGTSGRAGETQYFGPGTRLLVL.

CDR3 loop: CASSHTDTQYF. The DNA for the CDR3 is TGTGCCAGTAGTCACACAGATACGCAGTATTTT. This chain joins TRBV19 and TRBJ2-3; D gene uncertain. CDR1 is LNHDA and CDR2 is SQIVND in the germline V gene (reference sequence). The CDR3 runs 11 residues. Trimming took off 5 bases at V and 2 bases at J, with 2 bases between the two ends.

The chain is built from TRBV7-2 and TRBJ2-5; TRBD1 is a possible D gene (6 bases). The CDR3 is 14 residues long. V was cut by 2 bases and J by 4 bases, with 11 bases left in between. The V gene's germline CDR1 is SGHTA and CDR2 FQGNSA. CDR3 amino acids: CASSLYRASETQYF. The CDR3 DNA sequence: TGTGCCAGCAGCTTATACAGGGCCTCAGAGACCCAGTACTTC. The entire variable domain, with the rest obtained from reference TRBV7-2 and TRBJ2-5, is as follows: GAGVSQSPSNKVTEKGKDVELRCDPISGHTALYWYRQSLGQGLEFLIYFQGNSAPDKSGLPSDRFSAERTGGSVSTLTIQRTQQEDSAVYLCASSLYRASETQYFGPGTRLLVL.

The genes are TRBV11-2 and TRBJ2-3; 8 bases match TRBD1. The germline V gene has CDR1 SGHAT and CDR2 FQNNGV. J lost 4 bases, V lost 4 bases, and 4 bases had no gene match. CDR3 length: 14 amino acids. CDR3 nucleotides: TGTGCCAGCAGCTGGGGCAGGGGGCCAGATACGCAGTATTTT. It translates to CASSWGRGPDTQYF.

The chain uses TRBV6-5 and TRBJ2-1, with D unclear. CDR1 is MNHEY and CDR2 is SVGAGI in the germline V gene. V lost 7 bases and J 0 bases, leaving 13 bases between the germline ends. The CDR3 has 15 amino acids. In nucleotides, the CDR3 is TGTGCCAGCACCGAAGGCAGGAGCTCCTACAATGAGCAGTTCTTC. Its translation: CASTEGRSSYNEQFF.

This clone occurred once. The chain couples TRBV5-1 to TRBJ2-7; D remains ambiguous. V dropped 4 bases and J dropped 4 bases, with 9 bases sitting between them. The germline CDR1 and CDR2 sequences are SGHRS and YFSETQ. CDR3 size: 12 residues. This CDR3 is CASSLTRYEQYF. As DNA, the CDR3 is TGCGCCAGCAGCCTCACTCGGTACGAGCAGTACTTC.

This rearrangement joins TRBV5-4 to TRBJ2-5; either TRBD1 or TRBD2 may supply D (6 bases each). CDR1 and CDR2 from the germline V gene are SGHNT and YYREEE (reference sequence). V gave up 0 bases and J gave up 4 bases, with 13 bases separating them. The CDR3 has 15 amino acids. CDR3 DNA sequence: TGTGCCAGCAGCTTGGGGGGGGTACAGGGAGAGACCCAGTACTTC. Its protein is CASSLGGVQGETQYF.

The J gene is TRBJ1-2, the V gene TRBV19, with 7 nucleotides matching TRBD1. The CDR3 is 14 residues long. The ends lost 5 bases at V and 3 bases at J; junction bases unmatched: 6. The germline V gene encodes CDR1 LNHDA and CDR2 SQIVND (reference sequence). As DNA, the CDR3 is TGTGCCAGTAGTCCTACAGGGGTGGACTATGGCTACACCTTC. This sequence encodes CASSPTGVDYGYTF. Full variable domain (rest looked up from reference TRBV19 and TRBJ1-2): DGGITQSPKYLFRKEGQNVTLSCEQNLNHDAMYWYRQDPGQGLRLIYYSQIVNDFQKGDIAEGYSVSREKKESFPLTVTSAQKNPTAFYLCASSPTGVDYGYTFGSGTRLTVV.

The V call is TRBV7-2, the J call TRBJ2-1, with D possibly being TRBD2 (6 bases). V was shortened by 4 bases and J by 15 bases, with 19 bases between the two germline ends. Germline values: CDR1 SGHTA, CDR2 FQGNSA. This CDR3 region has 13 residues. CDR3 sequence reads: CASSSRDGRIGFF. In DNA, the CDR3 is TGTGCCAGCAGCTCTCGGGACGGGAGAATAGGGTTCTTC.